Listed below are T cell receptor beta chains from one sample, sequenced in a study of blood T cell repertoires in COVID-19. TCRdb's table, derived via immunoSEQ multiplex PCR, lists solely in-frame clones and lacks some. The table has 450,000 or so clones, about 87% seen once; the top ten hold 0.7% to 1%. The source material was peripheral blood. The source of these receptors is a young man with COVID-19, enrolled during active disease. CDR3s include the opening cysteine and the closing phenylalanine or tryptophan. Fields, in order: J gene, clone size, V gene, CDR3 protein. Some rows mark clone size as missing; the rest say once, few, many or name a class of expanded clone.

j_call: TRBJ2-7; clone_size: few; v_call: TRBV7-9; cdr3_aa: CASSSASRTGDFYEQYF
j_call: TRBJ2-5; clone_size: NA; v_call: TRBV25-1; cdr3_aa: CASSALAGGLGTQYF
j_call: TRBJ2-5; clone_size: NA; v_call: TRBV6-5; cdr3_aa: CASLGLAGLETQYF
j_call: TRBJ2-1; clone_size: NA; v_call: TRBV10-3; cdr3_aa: CASENSGANEQFF
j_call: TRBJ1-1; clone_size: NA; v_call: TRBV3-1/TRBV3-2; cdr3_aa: CASSFGQGEAFF
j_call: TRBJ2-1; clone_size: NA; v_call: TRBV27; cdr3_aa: CASSPEGWGINEQFF
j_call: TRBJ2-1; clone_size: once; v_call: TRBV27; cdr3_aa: CASSPIRREQFYNEQFF
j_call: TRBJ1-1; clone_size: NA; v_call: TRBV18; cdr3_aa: CASSPGVMNTEAFF
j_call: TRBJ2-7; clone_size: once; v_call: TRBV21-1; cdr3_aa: CASSKTNSKGYEQYF
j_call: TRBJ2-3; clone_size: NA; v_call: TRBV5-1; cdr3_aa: CASHPSRKGTDTQYF
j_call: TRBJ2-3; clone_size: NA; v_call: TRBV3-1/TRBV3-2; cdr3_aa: CASSQVGKRDSTDTQYF
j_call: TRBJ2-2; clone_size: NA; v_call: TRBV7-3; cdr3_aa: CASSYGGAGELFF
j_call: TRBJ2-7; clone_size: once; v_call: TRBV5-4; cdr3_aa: CASSSLPPGLEQYF
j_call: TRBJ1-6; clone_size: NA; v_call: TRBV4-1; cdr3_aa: CASSQVLRDRVSPLHF
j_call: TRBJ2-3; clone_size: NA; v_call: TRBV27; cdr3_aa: CASSFPGAGGITDTQYF
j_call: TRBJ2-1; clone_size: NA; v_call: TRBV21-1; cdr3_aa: CASSIQWTASYNEQFF
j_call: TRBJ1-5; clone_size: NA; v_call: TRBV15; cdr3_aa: CATSRVPSGPQHF
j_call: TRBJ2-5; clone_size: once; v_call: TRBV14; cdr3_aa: CASSQVRQTQYF
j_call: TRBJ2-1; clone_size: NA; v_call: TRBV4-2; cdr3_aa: CASSQGLAGWSDEQFF
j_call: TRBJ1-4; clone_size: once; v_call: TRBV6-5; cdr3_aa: CASSYTATNEKLFF
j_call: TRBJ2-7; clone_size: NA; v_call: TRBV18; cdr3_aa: CASSPSTSGVDEQYF
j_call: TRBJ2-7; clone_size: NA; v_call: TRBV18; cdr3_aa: CASSRTGEGEQYF
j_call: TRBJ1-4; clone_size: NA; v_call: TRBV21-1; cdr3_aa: CASSNRGYGEKLFF
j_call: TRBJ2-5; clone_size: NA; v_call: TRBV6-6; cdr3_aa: CASRGQGAQYF
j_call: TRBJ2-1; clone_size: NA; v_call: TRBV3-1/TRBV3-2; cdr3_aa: CASSQDRLAGVYNEQFF
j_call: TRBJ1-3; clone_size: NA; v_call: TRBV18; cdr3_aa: CASSPEASGNTIYF
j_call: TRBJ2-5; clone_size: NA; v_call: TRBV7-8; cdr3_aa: CASSSGLAGRIGETQYF
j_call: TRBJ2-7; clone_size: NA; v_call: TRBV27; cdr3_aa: CASSLSRGQAGNYEQYF
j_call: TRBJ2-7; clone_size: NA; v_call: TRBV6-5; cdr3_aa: CASSTEFSYEQYF
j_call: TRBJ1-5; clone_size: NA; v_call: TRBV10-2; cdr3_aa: CASTFGEVGQPQHF
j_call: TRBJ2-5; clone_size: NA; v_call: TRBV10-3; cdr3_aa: CAISEGLNGGTQYF
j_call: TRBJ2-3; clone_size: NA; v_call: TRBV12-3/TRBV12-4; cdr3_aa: CASSLIGEDTQYF
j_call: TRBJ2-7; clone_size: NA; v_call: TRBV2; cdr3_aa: CASTGQGYEQYF
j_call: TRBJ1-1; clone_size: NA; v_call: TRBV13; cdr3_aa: CASSFDKRAEAFF
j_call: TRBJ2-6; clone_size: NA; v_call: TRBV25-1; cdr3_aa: CASSDIQGRSGANVLTF
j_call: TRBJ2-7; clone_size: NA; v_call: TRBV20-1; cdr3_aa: CSASGTGGPFRSYEQYF
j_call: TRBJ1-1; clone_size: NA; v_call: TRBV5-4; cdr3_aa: CASSLAGSDTEAFF
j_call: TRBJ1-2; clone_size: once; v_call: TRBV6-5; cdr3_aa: CASSYSGGGYTF